These 7 T cell receptor beta chains originate from one sample sequenced in a study of blood T cell repertoires in COVID-19. Only in-frame clones appear in the TCRdb table, and some are missing; sequencing was by immunoSEQ multiplex PCR. The repertoire has around 260,000 clones, around nine tenths of them found once; the top ten carry 5.2%. Sequencing was carried out using peripheral blood. These receptors were taken from a woman in her sixties or seventies with COVID-19, enrolled during active disease.

The gene calls are TRBV7-3 and TRBJ2-3, with D maybe TRBD1 (6 bases). This CDR3 region has 16 residues. V was shortened by 2 bases and J by 5 bases, with 17 bases between the two germline ends. Germline V gives CDR1 SGHTA, CDR2 FQGTGA. The CDR3 region has the DNA TGTGCCAGCAGCTTAGGTCTGGGGCAGGGGCAAGATACGCAGTATTTT. This translates into CASSLGLGQGQDTQYF.

This chain links TRBV18 with TRBJ2-1; D possibly corresponds to TRBD2 (6 bases). Trimming cost V 5 bases and J 3 bases, with 11 bases left between them. There are 14 residues in the CDR3. Germline V gives CDR1 KGHSH, CDR2 LQKENI. The CDR3 nucleotides read TGTGCCAGCTCAAGGGATAGCGGCTACAATGAGCAGTTCTTC. Encoded protein: CASSRDSGYNEQFF.

The chain joins TRBV15 to TRBJ1-2, with D possibly TRBD1 on 5 matching bases. The CDR3 spans 15 residues. Germline V CDR1 and CDR2: LNHNV, YYDKDF (reference sequence). Trimming stripped 0 bases from V and 4 bases from J, with 12 bases between. The CDR3 nucleotides read TGTGCCACCAGCAGAGATGCGCGGGGGGGCTATGGCTACACCTTC. It encodes CATSRDARGGYGYTF.

This chain connects TRBV6-5 to TRBJ2-7; D may be TRBD1 (7 bases). The CDR3 runs 14 residues. Trimming removed 5 bases from V and 5 bases from J, with 16 bases in between. Germline V gene lookup returns CDR1 MNHEY and CDR2 SVGAGI. Written as DNA, the CDR3 is TGTGCCAGCAGTCGTACCACAGGGGAGGACGAGCAGTACTTC. Protein product: CASSRTTGEDEQYF.

The V gene is TRBV27, the J gene TRBJ1-6; D is possibly TRBD1 (5 bases). V was pared by 5 bases and J by 6 bases, with 11 bases between. The CDR3 loop spans 14 amino acids. Germline values: CDR1 MNHEY, CDR2 SMNVEV (reference sequence). CDR3 DNA sequence: TGTGCCAGCAGTGAGACAGCTCGTAATTCACCCCTCCACTTT. This codes for CASSETARNSPLHF.

The V gene is TRBV28, the J gene TRBJ1-3; 10 bases align to TRBD1. V was clipped by 6 bases and J by 3 bases; unmatched bases: 2. The CDR3 extends over 14 amino acids. From germline, CDR1 is MDHEN and CDR2 SYDVKM. The CDR3 reads CASRGQGDGNTIYF. The CDR3 nucleotides are TGTGCCAGCAGAGGACAGGGGGATGGAAACACCATATATTTT.

The genes are TRBV4-1 and TRBJ1-2; D is possibly TRBD1 (6 bases). This CDR3 is built from 14 residues. CDR1 MGHRA and CDR2 YSYEKL come from the germline V gene. V was shortened by 4 bases and J by 6 bases, with 15 bases between the two germline ends. The CDR3 loop is CASSPTARGNGYTF. The CDR3 DNA follows: TGCGCCAGCAGCCCAACGGCCAGGGGTAATGGCTACACCTTC.